This T cell receptor beta chain was sequenced for a study of T-cell memory formation after mild COVID-19 (TCRdb year 2021). Regarding the research as a whole: TCR sequence clusters from the two donors were found to be largely donor specific. T-cell clones expanding and contracting after mild COVID-19 in a couple of donors were tracked by longitudinal TCRalpha and TCRbeta repertoire sequencing. The cohort comprised two young, previously healthy adult volunteers, one female and one male. Overall study results and their limits: The study covered only two mild cases, and larger cohorts including severe cases with pre-infection samples were considered necessary. Some responding clones were found in pre-infection memory, which suggests that pre-existing cross-reactive memory T cells took part in the SARS-CoV-2 response. From day 15 to 85, contracting clones showed balanced CD4/CD8 phenotypes, whereas a second wave of clones that expanded from day 15 to 37 leaned towards CD4+. SARS-CoV-2 specificity was not confirmed for the second-wave clones peaking on day 37. Contracting CD4+ clones were found mainly in CM and EM memory subsets, while CD8+ clones were enriched in EMRA.

TCRdb shows the sequencer as Illumina NovaSeq 6000. TCRalpha and TCRbeta cDNA libraries were built by 5'RACE with constant-segment primers, adding sample barcodes and unique molecular identifiers. RNA was extracted from every sample with Trizol reagent. Libraries were amplified in two PCR steps, with a second sample barcode and Illumina TruSeq adapters added in the second step. Libraries were sequenced on an Illumina NovaSeq with 2 x 150 bp paired-end reads. For the original study's pipeline: Reads were demultiplexed and collapsed into UMI-guided consensus sequences with migec v1.2.7. With mixcr v2.1.11, UMI consensuses were aligned to TRA and TRB V and J templates and assembled into clonotypes. Clonotypes were classified as expanded or contracted when called significant by both edgeR and NoisET, with noise models trained on biological replicates. For edgeR calls, the thresholds were a false discovery rate-adjusted p below 0.01 and a log2 fold-change of 1. PCA with hierarchical clustering of max-normalized trajectories of the 1000 most abundant clonotypes was used as exploratory dynamics analysis. The CD4 or CD8 phenotype of responding clones was assigned using the separately sequenced CD4+ and CD8+ repertoires. Through fastp at Q25 and MiXCR, TCRdb rebuilt clones from the public reads, retaining in-frame beta chains. Duplicate CDR3 protein sequences are folded into a single record with the most common DNA and genes. In this record, the V and J calls reflect TCRdb's handling and not the investigators' own analysis. The sample records around 390,000 distinct CDR3 sequences, about 17% of which are singletons. About 22% of the sample belongs to the ten largest clones.

From the cysteine through the phenylalanine, the CDR3 covers 14 amino acids. The retained sequence is limited to the CDR3, 42 bases, with the frame set at the first base. CDR1 and CDR2, per the germline V gene (reference sequence), are SSHAT and FNYEAQ. PBMCs were isolated by Ficoll-Paque density gradient centrifugation. As for this clonotype: Its antigen specificity is not known. Its ends do not fully match the called genes, so a read error is possible.

This receptor was taken from a man aged 18 to 29 who had mild COVID-19 (a few samples of this study predate the infection). The sample titles of this study are shuffled in the database, so cell type and time point are left out; the donor was told from shared clones. The sequencing input was PBMCs or a T cell subset sorted from them (not recorded which). Rearrangement joined TRBV7-7 to TRBJ2-5; the D gene is possibly TRBD1, with 5 bases matching. The CDR3 protein is CASSLGAGWGTQYF. The bases read TGTGCTAGCAGCTTAGGCGCAGGGTGGGGGACCCAGTACTTC.